The clone carrying this TCR beta chain was detected a few times. What it binds is not known. These data are taken from a study of neurological immune-mediated disorders. Overall study results and limits: There was no clinical or MRI feature that was associated with the multiple sclerosis repertoire cluster.

Over 160 million TCR-beta sequences from 15-18 subjects were obtained in each sequencing run. MiXCR, applied by TCRdb to the 5' RACE reads, yields one record per CDR3 protein. The sample lists tens of thousands of distinct CDR3 sequences, under 5% occurring once. This CDR3 is 15 amino acids long. Between the trimmed V and J ends, which lost 6 bases and 5 bases, there was a span of 17 bases. Germline CDR1 is MNHNY and CDR2 is SVGAGI (reference sequence). V usage is TRBV6-6 and J usage is TRBJ1-5; tentatively, D is TRBD1 (6 bases). The specimen sequenced was PBMCs. The sequence was obtained from a man aged 30 to 45 with multiple sclerosis. CDR3 loop: CASSPQRGGYQPQHF. Here the CDR3 DNA reads TGTGCCAGCAGCCCTCAGAGGGGGGGCTATCAGCCCCAGCATTTT.